This TCR beta chain stems from a study of spatial heterogeneity in lung cancer. Background on the study: The mean occurrence of each unique TCR and UMI combination in raw reads exceeded eight.

Study-wide findings and caveats: Among tumor T cells, estimated coverage was roughly 7% for alpha chains and 13% for beta chains. The number of expanded tumor alpha and beta chains correlated with mutation number.

This clonotype was found many times. Its cognate antigen is unknown. The CDR3 has 16 amino acids. Unmatched junction bases numbered 9, after V lost 0 bases and J lost 5 bases. The germline V gene encodes CDR1 LGHNA and CDR2 YSLEER. TCR cDNA molecules were tagged individually, and each one carried a unique molecular identifier. TCRdb re-derived calls from the 5' RACE reads in MiXCR, one entry per CDR3 protein. In the table there are 10,000 to 15,000 distinct CDR3 sequences, over 4.5% of which are singletons. Time point indicated: sample taken at primary tumor resection. Researchers sequenced whole RNA taken from tumor, nontumor lung or frozen PBMC without sorting.

The receptor's source is a male donor with early-stage non-small cell lung cancer. Sequencing used lung tumor tissue, obtained at surgery. This chain connects TRBV4-3 to TRBJ2-5; 7 bases match TRBD1. DNA for the CDR3: TGCGCCAGCAGCCAAGATTTGGCCAGGGGGTCGGAGACCCAGTACTTC. Translated, it gives CASSQDLARGSETQYF.